This T cell receptor beta chain was sequenced in a study of cytomegalovirus exposure and HLA in healthy donors. The V gene end was trimmed by 2 bases and the J gene end by 2 bases; junction bases not matched to a gene: 9. Germline assignment: CDR1 ENHRY and CDR2 SYGVKD. This CDR3 spans 18 amino acids. PCR was performed using 60 Vbeta and 13 Jbeta primers. The repertoire was sequenced with immunoSEQ multiplex PCR; TCRdb's copy has only in-frame clones and lacks some. The sample lists about 160,000 clones; 60% to 85% were seen once. The TCR comes from a man in his fifties in good health and CMV-seropositive. The specimen was PBMCs. The chain has TRBV10-3 and TRBJ1-6; 7 nucleotides align to TRBD1. The CDR3 bases are TGTGCCATCAGTGAGACCTTCTCGACAGGGCCCTATAATTCACCCCTCCACTTT. This translates into CAISETFSTGPYNSPLHF.